This T cell receptor beta chain originates from a study of CD8 T cells in Susac syndrome. Study background: Patients with Susac syndrome had blood drawn and were at that point therapy-naive, on corticosteroids, or on intravenous immunoglobulin alone.

This CDR3 comprises 17 residues. Trimming cost V 0 bases and J 1 base, with 18 bases left between them. CDR1 is DFQATT and CDR2 is SNEGSKA in the germline V gene (reference sequence). RNA amounts of roughly 0.45 to 1 ug underwent reverse transcription with random hexamers. TCRdb itself ran the immunoSEQ multiplex PCR reads through MiXCR, one entry per CDR3 protein. Here the sample spans about 130,000 distinct CDR3 sequences, around 96% being singletons. The sample was CD8+ T cells from PBMCs. The V call is TRBV20-1, the J call TRBJ2-5; either TRBD1 or TRBD2 may supply D (5 bases each). The sequence was obtained from a human donor with Susac syndrome. The CDR3 sequence: CSARDRRTFGGQETQYF. DNA for the CDR3: TGCAGTGCTAGAGACCGGAGGACTTTTGGGGGCCAAGAGACCCAGTACTTC.